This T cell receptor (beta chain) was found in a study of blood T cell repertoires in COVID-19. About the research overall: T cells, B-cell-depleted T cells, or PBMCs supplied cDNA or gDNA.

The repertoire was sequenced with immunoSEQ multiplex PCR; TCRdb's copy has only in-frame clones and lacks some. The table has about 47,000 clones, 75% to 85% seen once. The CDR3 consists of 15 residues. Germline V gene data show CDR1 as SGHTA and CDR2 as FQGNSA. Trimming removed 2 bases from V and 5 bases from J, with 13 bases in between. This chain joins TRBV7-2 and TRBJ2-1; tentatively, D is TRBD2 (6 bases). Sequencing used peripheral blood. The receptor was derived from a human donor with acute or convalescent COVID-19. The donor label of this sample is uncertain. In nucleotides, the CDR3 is TGTGCCAGCAGCTTAACTAGCCCCTCGGACAATGAGCAGTTCTTC. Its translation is CASSLTSPSDNEQFF.